This TCR beta chain was found in a study of T cell clonality in common variable immunodeficiency (dated by TCRdb to 2014 to 2015). Points the paper makes about the study in general: Even though DNA input was the same, control samples had an average of about 90,000 unique sequences each, compared with 25,000 to 35,000 in CVID samples. Reportedly, TCRbeta sequences from CVID had fewer deletions and N-nucleotide insertions, and highly modified clones with 13 or more V deletions were absent from CVID. It was noted by the authors that sequencing of the repertoires of T cell subpopulations would be needed to clarify the cause of the increased clonality in CVID. Differences among patients in the CVID cohort limited the correlations between repertoire features and clinical complications. CVID subjects shared fewer TCRbeta clones with each other than healthy controls did (p < 0.0001). Increased TCRbeta clonality was found in CVID subjects compared with healthy controls (t-test p = 0.018), with the increase being most characteristic of about a third of subjects.

This clone has a count of ten or more. Its antigen is still unknown. The read comes to an end 3 residues before the CDR3 does, leaving the germline J gene to fill in the end. For sequencing input, CVID and control samples contributed equivalent amounts of genomic DNA. For every sample, a 60 bp segment covering the rearranged TCRbeta CDR3 region was amplified and then sequenced. The immunoSEQ assay, a bias-corrected multiplex PCR combined with high-throughput sequencing, was used to amplify TCRbeta. Processing in the source paper ran as follows. Every unique nucleotide sequence was considered a clone and was annotated with V, D and J genes, copy number and frequency. Sequences were labeled productive if in frame, and non-productive if out of frame or containing stop codons. As previously described, Shannon's entropy was used to calculate clonality. The predicted amino acid sequences of productive clones were used to derive the mean CDR3 Kyte-Doolittle hydropathy. Using the R hclust function, scaled V gene usage was clustered hierarchically with Manhattan distance and complete linkage. Sharing of clones by CDR3 amino acid sequence was evaluated by resampling 12 repertoires per group over 100 rounds. The repertoires were searched for around 72 published EBV-specific and roughly 240 published CMV-specific TCRbeta sequences. A couple of CVID samples yielding fewer than 10,000 sequences were excluded from analysis, leaving under 45 CVID repertoires. This is the immuneACCESS table as TCRdb keeps it, with only in-frame sequences that have V and J called. A part of the clones is gone; compared with another copy, unresolved V genes explain less than half, and the rest is unexplained. For V, J and clone size, that table is used; D and trimming come from the DNA. The data for this sample show more than 35,000 clones, each detected more than once. The ten largest clones capture approximately 3.2% of the sample.

Both CVID patients and healthy controls were predominantly of Caucasian heritage. Heparinized peripheral whole blood samples of roughly 5 to 8 ml were obtained from each donor. Genomic DNA from adults with common variable immune deficiency (CVID) and from healthy adult controls was used for sequencing of TCRbeta CDR3 repertoires. A total of around 22 healthy adult volunteers (approximately 12 female and approximately 10 male; age range roughly 23 to 66 years, mean age about 34) were included in the control group. To isolate peripheral blood mononuclear cells, diluted blood was subjected to density centrifugation over Hypaque 1077 or Ficoll-Paque. Genomic DNA was obtained from unsorted mononuclear cells through either Qiagen column purification or a centrifugation-based method. V sheds 4 bases and J sheds 3 bases, leaving 28 bases between their ends. CDR3 length: 19 amino acids, cysteine to phenylalanine. Sequencing covers 48 bases of the CDR3, shown here with the frame starting at base 1. Based on the germline V gene, the CDR1 and CDR2 sequences are LGHNA and YNFKEQ.

Here the chain combines TRBV4-2 and TRBJ2-7, with TRBD2 as a weak D call on 6 bases. Source material: peripheral blood mononuclear cells. This clonotype originated in a person aged 18-70 years in good health. CDR3 sequence: CASSRRMKWGLSTHYEQYF. The sequenced part of the CDR3 DNA is TGTGCCAGCAGCCGCCGGATGAAGTGGGGACTCTCCACCCACTACGAG.